The T cell receptor beta chain described here comes from a study of somatic mutations in cytotoxic T cells in rheumatoid arthritis. Study-level background: Flow cytometric sorting isolated some V beta antibody-stained T-cell populations at nearly 100% purity, and among them were V beta1+ cells that underwent TCRB sequencing.

The method was immunoSEQ multiplex PCR; TCRdb's version includes in-frame clones alone and lacks a portion of them. The sample lists approximately 14,000 clones, about 90% occurring once. General study points: Within 8 of 65 patients, the single biggest CD8+ clone made up more than 20% of CD8+ cells.

CDR3 length: 16 amino acids. Trimming shortened V by 0 bases and J by 7 bases, and 19 bases separated the two germline ends. Germline values: CDR1 SGHVS, CDR2 FNYEAQ. As for this clone: As yet, its antigen is unknown.

Sequenced material: CD4+ T cells sorted from blood. This clonotype originated in a man between 65 and 85 years old with rheumatoid arthritis. The chain is built from TRBV7-6 and TRBJ2-7, with D maybe TRBD1 (10 bases). The CDR3 is CASSLAAGGTGEEQYF. The CDR3 DNA reads TGTGCCAGCAGCTTAGCTGCGGGGGGGACAGGGGAAGAGCAGTACTTC.